This T cell receptor (beta chain) derives from a study of graft-versus-host responses after intestinal transplantation. The germline gives CDR1 SNHLY, CDR2 FYNNEI. V was pared by 6 bases and J by 8 bases, with 14 bases between. CDR3 size: 13 residues. This clone was seen only a few times. The graft tissue was processed, and this released both intraepithelial and lamina propria lymphocytes. Sequencing was performed with immunoSEQ multiplex PCR; in TCRdb, only in-frame clones are kept and a portion is missing. The sample consists of 29,000 or so clones, 65% to 80% of them appearing once. V gene TRBV2 combines with J gene TRBJ2-1, with D possibly matching TRBD2 (6 bases). The sequence derives from a human patient who received an intestinal transplant, so some T cells may come from the graft donor. The input for sequencing was ileum tissue, taken 98 days after intestinal transplantation. In DNA form, the CDR3 reads TGTGCCAGCAGGCCGGGACTTCTGGATGAGCAGTTCTTC. The encoded protein is CASRPGLLDEQFF.